A selection of T cell receptor beta chains follows, all from one sample in a study of T cells in tuberculosis. The method was immunoSEQ multiplex PCR; TCRdb's version includes in-frame clones alone and lacks a portion of them. The sample lists 25,000 to 35,000 clones, 93% seen once, with over 4% in the top ten. Sequences were obtained from PBMCs. The receptors come from a donor aged 10 to 29 with latent tuberculosis or without tuberculosis infection. Each CDR3 is given with its conserved first and last residue. The order of the fields is D gene, clone size, J gene, V gene, CDR3 DNA, CDR3 protein. A D gene is named only where the DNA matches it firmly. Not every row has a clone size; where given, it reads once, few, many or a size class.

d_call: NA
clone_size: NA
j_call: TRBJ2-3
v_call: TRBV28
cdr3_nt: TGTGCCAGCAGTTCCCGGAGGACGGATTATACGCAGTATTTT
cdr3_aa: CASSSRRTDYTQYF

d_call: TRBD2
clone_size: NA
j_call: TRBJ2-3
v_call: TRBV13
cdr3_nt: TGTGCCAGCAGCTTCCCGGGGGGGGATACGCAGTATTTT
cdr3_aa: CASSFPGGDTQYF

d_call: TRBD2
clone_size: once
j_call: TRBJ2-3
v_call: TRBV2
cdr3_nt: TGTGCCAGCAGTACCGGGACTACCCTCACAGATACGCAGTATTTT
cdr3_aa: CASSTGTTLTDTQYF

d_call: NA
clone_size: NA
j_call: TRBJ2-7
v_call: TRBV28
cdr3_nt: TGTGCCAGCAGTGGAGGGACCGGCTACGAGCAGTACTTC
cdr3_aa: CASSGGTGYEQYF

d_call: TRBD2
clone_size: NA
j_call: TRBJ2-2
v_call: TRBV6-4
cdr3_nt: TGTGCCAGCAGTAGCGGGAGGGACACCGGGGAGCTGTTTTTT
cdr3_aa: CASSSGRDTGELFF

d_call: TRBD2
clone_size: NA
j_call: TRBJ2-5
v_call: TRBV28
cdr3_nt: TGTGCCAGCAATTTCTTAGCGGGAGGGCTGGTGGAGACCCAGTACTTC
cdr3_aa: CASNFLAGGLVETQYF

d_call: NA
clone_size: few
j_call: TRBJ1-1
v_call: TRBV14
cdr3_nt: TGTGCCAGCAGCCAAGTGGCAGGGGCCGGCACTGAAGCTTTCTTT
cdr3_aa: CASSQVAGAGTEAFF

d_call: TRBD2
clone_size: NA
j_call: TRBJ2-7
v_call: TRBV5-5
cdr3_nt: TGTGCCAGCAGCTTTCGACTAGCGGGGACCTACGAGCAGTACTTC
cdr3_aa: CASSFRLAGTYEQYF

d_call: NA
clone_size: NA
j_call: TRBJ1-2
v_call: TRBV21-1
cdr3_nt: TGTGCCAGCAGCAACGGGACAGACTATGGCTACACCTTC
cdr3_aa: CASSNGTDYGYTF

d_call: TRBD2
clone_size: NA
j_call: TRBJ2-6
v_call: TRBV28
cdr3_nt: TGTGCCAGCAGCCTCCCGACTAGCGGGCCGCGAAAGGGGGCCAACGTCCTGACTTTC
cdr3_aa: CASSLPTSGPRKGANVLTF

d_call: NA
clone_size: NA
j_call: TRBJ1-4
v_call: TRBV28
cdr3_nt: TGTGCCAGCAGTCTTTTTGCCGGGGGAACTAATGAAAAACTGTTTTTT
cdr3_aa: CASSLFAGGTNEKLFF

d_call: TRBD1
clone_size: NA
j_call: TRBJ2-2
v_call: TRBV19
cdr3_nt: TGTGCCAGTATCCCGACAGGGGAATGGACCGGGGAGCTGTTTTTT
cdr3_aa: CASIPTGEWTGELFF

d_call: TRBD1
clone_size: NA
j_call: TRBJ1-2
v_call: TRBV28
cdr3_nt: TGTGCCAGCAGTTTTTATATCTATTATGGGGACAGGGGATCTAAGTACTATGGCTACACCTTC
cdr3_aa: CASSFYIYYGDRGSKYYGYTF

d_call: NA
clone_size: NA
j_call: TRBJ1-5
v_call: TRBV4-1
cdr3_nt: TGCGCCAGCAGCCAAGATACGGGGTTCGGTTACGCGGGCAATCAGCCCCAGCATTTT
cdr3_aa: CASSQDTGFGYAGNQPQHF

d_call: NA
clone_size: NA
j_call: TRBJ2-2
v_call: TRBV6-5
cdr3_nt: TGTGCCAGCAGTTACTCGTTGACAGGTTCCGGGGAGCTGTTTTTT
cdr3_aa: CASSYSLTGSGELFF

d_call: TRBD2
clone_size: NA
j_call: TRBJ2-2
v_call: TRBV5-4
cdr3_nt: TGTGCCAGCAGCTCCAAGGAAGCGGGGGGAGACACCGGGGAGCTGTTTTTT
cdr3_aa: CASSSKEAGGDTGELFF

d_call: TRBD1
clone_size: NA
j_call: TRBJ1-4
v_call: TRBV5-4
cdr3_nt: TGTGCCAGCAGCTCACAGGGGGCCGCGGAAAAACTGTTTTTT
cdr3_aa: CASSSQGAAEKLFF

d_call: NA
clone_size: NA
j_call: TRBJ1-5
v_call: TRBV2
cdr3_nt: TGTGCCAGCAGTGACAGGAACTATCAGCCCCAGCATTTT
cdr3_aa: CASSDRNYQPQHF

d_call: TRBD1
clone_size: NA
j_call: TRBJ2-7
v_call: TRBV28
cdr3_nt: TGTGCCAGCATAAAAGGGGGCGAATCCTACGAGCAGTACTTC
cdr3_aa: CASIKGGESYEQYF

d_call: TRBD1
clone_size: NA
j_call: TRBJ2-1
v_call: TRBV11-1
cdr3_nt: TGTGCCAGCAGCTCCCACGACAGGGGGCCCTACAATGAGCAGTTCTTC
cdr3_aa: CASSSHDRGPYNEQFF

d_call: TRBD1
clone_size: NA
j_call: TRBJ2-2
v_call: TRBV28
cdr3_nt: TGTGCCAGCCATAGGACAGGGGAGGAGCTGTTTTTT
cdr3_aa: CASHRTGEELFF

d_call: NA
clone_size: NA
j_call: TRBJ2-7
v_call: TRBV28
cdr3_nt: TGTGCCAGCTGGGGGGGGCTAGGATACGAGCAGTACTTC
cdr3_aa: CASWGGLGYEQYF

d_call: NA
clone_size: NA
j_call: TRBJ1-5
v_call: TRBV7-9
cdr3_nt: TGTGCCAGCAGCTTAACGGGGGGAGGCAATCAGCCCCAGCATTTT
cdr3_aa: CASSLTGGGNQPQHF

d_call: TRBD1
clone_size: NA
j_call: TRBJ2-1
v_call: TRBV28
cdr3_nt: TGTGCCAGCATCTCTTCGGGACAGGGCAATGAGCAGTTCTTC
cdr3_aa: CASISSGQGNEQFF

d_call: TRBD2
clone_size: NA
j_call: TRBJ2-1
v_call: TRBV9
cdr3_nt: TGTGCCAGCAGCGCTAGCGGGGGGCCTAATGAGCAGTTCTTC
cdr3_aa: CASSASGGPNEQFF